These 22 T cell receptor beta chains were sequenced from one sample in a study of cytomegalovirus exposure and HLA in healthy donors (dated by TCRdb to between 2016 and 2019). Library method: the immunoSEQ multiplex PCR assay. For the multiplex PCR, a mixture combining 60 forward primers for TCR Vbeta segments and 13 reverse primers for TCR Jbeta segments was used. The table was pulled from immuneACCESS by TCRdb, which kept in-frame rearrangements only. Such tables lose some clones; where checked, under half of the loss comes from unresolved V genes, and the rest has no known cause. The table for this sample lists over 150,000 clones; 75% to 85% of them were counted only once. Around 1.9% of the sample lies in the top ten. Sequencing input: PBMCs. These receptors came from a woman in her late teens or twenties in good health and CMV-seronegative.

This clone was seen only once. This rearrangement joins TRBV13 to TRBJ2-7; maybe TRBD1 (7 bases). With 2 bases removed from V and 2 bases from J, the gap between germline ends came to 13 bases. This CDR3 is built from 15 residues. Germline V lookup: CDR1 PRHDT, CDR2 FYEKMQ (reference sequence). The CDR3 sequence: CASSLQGGLTYEQYF. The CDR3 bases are TGTGCCAGCAGCTTACAGGGGGGATTGACCTACGAGCAGTACTTC.

The CDR3 sequence is CATSRDGSPSGYNEQFF. Written as DNA, the CDR3 is TGTGCCACCAGCAGAGACGGGAGCCCGAGCGGGTACAATGAGCAGTTCTTC. The genes are TRBV15 and TRBJ2-1, with D perhaps matching TRBD2 (6 bases). V lost 0 bases to trimming and J lost 4 bases, with 16 bases between them. The CDR3 is 17 amino acids. Germline V lookup: CDR1 LNHNV, CDR2 YYDKDF (reference sequence).

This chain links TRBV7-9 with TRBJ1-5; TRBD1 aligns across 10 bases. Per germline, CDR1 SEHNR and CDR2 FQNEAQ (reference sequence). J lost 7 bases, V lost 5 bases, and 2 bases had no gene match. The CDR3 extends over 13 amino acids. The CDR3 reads CASSGQGGQPQHF. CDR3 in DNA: TGTGCCAGCAGCGGACAGGGGGGACAGCCCCAGCATTTT.

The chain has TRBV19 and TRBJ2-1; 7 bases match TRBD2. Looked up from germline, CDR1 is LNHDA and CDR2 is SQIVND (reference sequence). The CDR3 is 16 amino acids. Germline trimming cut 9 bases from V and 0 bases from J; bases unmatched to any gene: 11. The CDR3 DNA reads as TGTGCCAGCAGCCGCGGCGGGGGTAGCTCCTACAATGAGCAGTTCTTC. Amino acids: CASSRGGGSSYNEQFF.

CDR3 in amino acids: CATRQISTGELFF. The CDR3 DNA sequence: TGTGCCACCCGACAGATCTCCACCGGGGAGCTGTTTTTT. The V call is TRBV19, the J call TRBJ2-2; weak D call: TRBD1 (5 bases). Germline assignment: CDR1 LNHDA and CDR2 SQIVND (reference sequence). There are 13 residues in the CDR3. Trimming took off 10 bases at V and 4 bases at J, with 13 bases between the two ends.

CDR3 region: CASSLNERKGQPLHF. For the CDR3, the DNA is TGTGCCAGCAGCTTGAACGAACGTAAGGGACAACCCCTCCACTTT. The rearrangement joins TRBV5-4 to TRBJ1-6; the D gene is possibly TRBD1 (6 bases). The CDR3 covers 15 residues. With 1 base removed from V and 12 bases from J, the gap between germline ends came to 17 bases. Per the germline V gene, CDR1 is SGHNT and CDR2 is YYREEE (reference sequence).

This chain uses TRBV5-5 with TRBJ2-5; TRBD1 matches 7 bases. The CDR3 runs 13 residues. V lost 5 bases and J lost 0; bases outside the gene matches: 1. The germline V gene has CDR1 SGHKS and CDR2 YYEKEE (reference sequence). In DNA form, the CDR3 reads TGTGCCAGCAGTGGGACAGACCAAGAGACCCAGTACTTC. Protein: CASSGTDQETQYF. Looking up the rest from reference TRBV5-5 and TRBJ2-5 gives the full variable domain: DAGVTQSPTHLIKTRGQQVTLRCSPISGHKSVSWYQQVLGQGPQFIFQYYEKEERGRGNFPDRFSARQFPNYSSELNVNALLLGDSALYLCASSGTDQETQYFGPGTRLLVL.

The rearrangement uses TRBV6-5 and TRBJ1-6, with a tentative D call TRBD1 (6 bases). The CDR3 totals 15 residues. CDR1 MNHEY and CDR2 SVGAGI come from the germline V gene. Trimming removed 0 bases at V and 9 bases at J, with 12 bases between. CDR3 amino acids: CASSYSTQGFSPLHF. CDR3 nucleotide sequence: TGTGCCAGCAGTTACTCTACACAGGGTTTTTCACCCCTCCACTTT.

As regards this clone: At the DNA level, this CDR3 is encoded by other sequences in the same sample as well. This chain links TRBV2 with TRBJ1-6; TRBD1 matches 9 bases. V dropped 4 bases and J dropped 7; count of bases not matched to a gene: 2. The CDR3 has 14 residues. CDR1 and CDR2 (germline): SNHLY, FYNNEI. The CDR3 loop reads CASSGGQGNSPLHF. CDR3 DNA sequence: TGTGCCAGCAGTGGGGGACAGGGAAATTCACCCCTCCACTTT. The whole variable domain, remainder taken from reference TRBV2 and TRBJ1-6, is EPEVTQTPSHQVTQMGQEVILRCVPISNHLYFYWYRQILGQKVEFLVSFYNNEISEKSEIFDDQFSVERPDGSNFTLKIRSTKLEDSAMYFCASSGGQGNSPLHFGNGTRLTVT.

This chain's CDR3 is CASSIGGRPFFEPQHF. In nucleotides, the CDR3 is TGTGCCAGTAGTATCGGAGGACGGCCATTTTTCGAGCCCCAGCATTTT. The chain couples TRBV19 to TRBJ1-5; D unresolved. Germline CDR1 and CDR2: LNHDA and SQIVND (reference sequence). Trimming shortened V by 3 bases and J by 8 bases, and 20 bases separated the two germline ends. CDR3 size: 16 residues.

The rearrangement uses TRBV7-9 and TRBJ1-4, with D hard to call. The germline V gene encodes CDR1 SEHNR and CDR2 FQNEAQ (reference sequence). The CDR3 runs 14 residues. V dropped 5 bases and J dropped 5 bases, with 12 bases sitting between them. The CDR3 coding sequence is TGTGCCAGCAGCCGGCTTGGCGGAAATGAAAAACTGTTTTTT. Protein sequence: CASSRLGGNEKLFF.

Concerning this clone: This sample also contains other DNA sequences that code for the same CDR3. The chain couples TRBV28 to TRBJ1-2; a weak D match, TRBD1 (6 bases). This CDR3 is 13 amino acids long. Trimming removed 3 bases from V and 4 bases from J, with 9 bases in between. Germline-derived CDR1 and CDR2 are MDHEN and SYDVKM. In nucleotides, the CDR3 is TGTGCCAGCAGTTTCCAAGGGGGCTATGGCTACACCTTC. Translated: CASSFQGGYGYTF.

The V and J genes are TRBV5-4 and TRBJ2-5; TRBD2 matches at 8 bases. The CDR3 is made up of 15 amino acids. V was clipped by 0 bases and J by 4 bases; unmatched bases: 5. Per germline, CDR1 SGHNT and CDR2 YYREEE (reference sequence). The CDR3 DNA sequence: TGTGCCAGCAGCTTGGGTTCTAGCGGGTCAGAGACCCAGTACTTC. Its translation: CASSLGSSGSETQYF. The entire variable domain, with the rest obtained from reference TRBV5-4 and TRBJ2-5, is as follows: ETGVTQSPTHLIKTRGQQVTLRCSSQSGHNTVSWYQQALGQGPQFIFQYYREEENGRGNFPPRFSGLQFPNYSSELNVNALELDDSALYLCASSLGSSGSETQYFGPGTRLLVL.

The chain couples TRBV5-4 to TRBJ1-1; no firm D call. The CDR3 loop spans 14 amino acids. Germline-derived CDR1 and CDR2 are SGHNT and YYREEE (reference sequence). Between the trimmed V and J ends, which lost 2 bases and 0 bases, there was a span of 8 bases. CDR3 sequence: CASSFRQMNTEAFF. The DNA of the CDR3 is TGTGCCAGCAGCTTTCGTCAGATGAACACTGAAGCTTTCTTT.

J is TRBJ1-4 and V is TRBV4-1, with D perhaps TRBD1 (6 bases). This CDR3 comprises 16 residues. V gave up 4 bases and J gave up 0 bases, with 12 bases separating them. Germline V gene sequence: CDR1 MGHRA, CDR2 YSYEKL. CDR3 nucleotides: TGCGCCAGCAGCCTCAGACAGGACGCAACTAATGAAAAACTGTTTTTT. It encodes CASSLRQDATNEKLFF.

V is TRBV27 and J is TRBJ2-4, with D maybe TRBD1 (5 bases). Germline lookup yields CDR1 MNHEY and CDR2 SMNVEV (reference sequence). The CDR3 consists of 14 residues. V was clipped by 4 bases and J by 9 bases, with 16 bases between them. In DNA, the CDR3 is TGTGCCAGCAGTTCCGTTCAGGGTCCAGGCATTCAGTACTTC. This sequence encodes CASSSVQGPGIQYF.

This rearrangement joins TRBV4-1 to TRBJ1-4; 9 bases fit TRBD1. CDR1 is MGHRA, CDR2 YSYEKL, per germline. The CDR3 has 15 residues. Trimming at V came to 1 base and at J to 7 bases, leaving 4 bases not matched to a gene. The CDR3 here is CASSQGGDRAEKLFF. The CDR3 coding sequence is TGCGCCAGCAGCCAAGGAGGGGACAGGGCTGAAAAACTGTTTTTT.

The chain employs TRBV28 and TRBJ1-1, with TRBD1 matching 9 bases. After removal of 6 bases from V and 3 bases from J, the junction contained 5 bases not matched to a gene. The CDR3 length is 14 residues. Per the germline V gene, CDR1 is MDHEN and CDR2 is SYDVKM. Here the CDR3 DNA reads TGTGCCAGCAGGGGGGACAGGGAAGACACTGAAGCTTTCTTT. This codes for CASRGDREDTEAFF.

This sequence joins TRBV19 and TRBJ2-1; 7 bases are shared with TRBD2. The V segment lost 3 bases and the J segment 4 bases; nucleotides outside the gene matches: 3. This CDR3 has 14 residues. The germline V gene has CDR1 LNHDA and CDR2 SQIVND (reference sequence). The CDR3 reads CASSIGGRYNEQFF. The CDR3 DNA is TGTGCCAGTAGTATCGGGGGGAGGTACAATGAGCAGTTCTTC.

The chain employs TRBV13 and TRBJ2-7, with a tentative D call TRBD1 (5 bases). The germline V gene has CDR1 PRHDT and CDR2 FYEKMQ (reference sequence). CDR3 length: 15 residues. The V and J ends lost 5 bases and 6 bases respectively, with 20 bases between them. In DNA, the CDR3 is TGTGCCAGCAGCCCTCACAGGTTGGGGATCCTCGAGCAGTACTTC. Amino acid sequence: CASSPHRLGILEQYF.

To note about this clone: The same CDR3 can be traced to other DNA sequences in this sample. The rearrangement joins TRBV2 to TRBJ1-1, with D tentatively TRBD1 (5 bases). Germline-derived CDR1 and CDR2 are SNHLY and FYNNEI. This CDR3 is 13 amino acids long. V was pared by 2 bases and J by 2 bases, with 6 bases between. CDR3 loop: CASSEQGNTEAFF. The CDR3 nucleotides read TGTGCCAGCAGTGAACAGGGAAACACTGAAGCTTTCTTT.

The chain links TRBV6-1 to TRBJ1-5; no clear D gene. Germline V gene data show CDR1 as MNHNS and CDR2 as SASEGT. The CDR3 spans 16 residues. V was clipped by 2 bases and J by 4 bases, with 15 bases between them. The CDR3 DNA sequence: TGTGCCAGCAGTGAATTAACACGTGGTCTGAATCAGCCCCAGCATTTT. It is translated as CASSELTRGLNQPQHF.